Below are 3 T cell receptor beta chains sequenced from a single sample in a study of beta chain features in type 1 diabetes. TCRB transcripts that were expressed got sequenced, as all of the isolated RNA had been reverse transcribed. Libraries were prepared by immunoSEQ multiplex PCR; TCRdb keeps only in-frame clonotypes and omits some of them. Of nearly 250,000 clones listed, about 63% were seen once; the top ten hold about 0.05%. The sample comprised naive CD4+ T cells from blood. The receptors were sampled from a man aged 30 to 39 in good health.

The rearrangement joins TRBV5-4 to TRBJ2-4, with TRBD2 matching over 8 bases. J was trimmed by 0 bases and V by 4 bases; bases with no gene match: 6. The CDR3 loop spans 16 amino acids. Germline V gene lookup returns CDR1 SGHNT and CDR2 YYREEE (reference sequence). CDR3 bases: TGTGCCAGCAGCAGCGGGGGCCAACTAGCCAAAAACATTCAGTACTTC. It codes for CASSSGGQLAKNIQYF.

This clone was seen more than once but under ten times. The chain links TRBV19 to TRBJ2-1; 8 positions match TRBD2. The junction had 3 bases not matched to a gene; V was cut back by 1 base and J by 4 bases. The CDR3 runs 15 residues. Germline V gene lookup returns CDR1 LNHDA and CDR2 SQIVND (reference sequence). Here the CDR3 DNA reads TGTGCCAGTAGTATAGTAGCGGGGTTATACAATGAGCAGTTCTTC. It codes for CASSIVAGLYNEQFF.

This clone was detected once. The rearrangement links TRBV4-1 to TRBJ1-2; a weak D match, TRBD1 (5 bases). The CDR3 covers 14 residues. Per germline, CDR1 MGHRA and CDR2 YSYEKL. V was clipped by 0 bases and J by 4 bases, with 9 bases between them. The CDR3 loop is CASSQDAGPYGYTF. The DNA of the CDR3 is TGCGCCAGCAGCCAAGATGCAGGGCCCTATGGCTACACCTTC.